These 23 T cell receptor beta chains were all obtained from the same sample, sequenced in a study of cytomegalovirus exposure and HLA in healthy donors. Profiled with immunoSEQ multiplex PCR; TCRdb holds only in-frame clones, not every one. This table holds about 170,000 clones, roughly nine tenths found once. What was sequenced was PBMCs. These receptor sequences come from a man aged 18 to 30 in good health and CMV-seropositive.

This chain joins TRBV7-2 and TRBJ2-1; D gene uncertain. CDR1 and CDR2 from the germline V gene are SGHTA and FQGNSA. The CDR3 consists of 15 residues. Trimming left V 0 bases short and J 5 bases short, with 11 bases between. As DNA, the CDR3 is TGTGCCAGCAGCTTAGCGGTTGTAGCAAACAATGAGCAGTTCTTC. Translation: CASSLAVVANNEQFF.

V is TRBV2 and J is TRBJ2-3; D may be TRBD2 (6 bases). This CDR3 is built from 12 residues. V was cut by 6 bases and J by 3 bases, with 7 bases left in between. Looked up from germline, CDR1 is SNHLY and CDR2 is FYNNEI. This chain's CDR3 is CASRGGTDTQYF. The CDR3 DNA is TGTGCCAGCAGGGGAGGAACAGATACGCAGTATTTT. Full variable domain (outside the CDR3, taken from reference TRBV2 and TRBJ2-3): EPEVTQTPSHQVTQMGQEVILRCVPISNHLYFYWYRQILGQKVEFLVSFYNNEISEKSEIFDDQFSVERPDGSNFTLKIRSTKLEDSAMYFCASRGGTDTQYFGPGTRLTVL.

This CDR3 reads CASSLGFIATEAFF. The CDR3 DNA follows: TGTGCCAGCAGCTTAGGGTTTATAGCCACTGAAGCTTTCTTT. The chain has TRBV7-2 and TRBJ1-1; D is uncertain. The CDR3 loop spans 14 amino acids. Germline V gene lookup returns CDR1 SGHTA and CDR2 FQGNSA. V lost 1 base and J 4 bases, leaving 10 bases between the germline ends.

This sequence joins TRBV5-8 and TRBJ2-1; 7 bases align to TRBD1. The J segment lost 1 base and the V segment lost 3 bases, leaving 10 bases of the junction unmatched. Per germline, CDR1 SGHTS and CDR2 YDEGEE. CDR3 length equals 17 residues. Written as DNA, the CDR3 is TGTGCCAGCAGCTCCCGGGACAGAATAGAGTCCTACAATGAGCAGTTCTTC. Amino acids: CASSSRDRIESYNEQFF.

This clone occurred a few times. This chain uses TRBV4-1 with TRBJ2-1, with TRBD2 matching over 8 bases. This CDR3 has 15 residues. Germline values: CDR1 MGHRA, CDR2 YSYEKL. J was trimmed by 3 bases and V by 3 bases; bases with no gene match: 4. CDR3 region: CASSHGLAGYNEQFF. CDR3 nucleotide sequence: TGCGCCAGCAGCCACGGGCTAGCGGGCTACAATGAGCAGTTCTTC.

This chain uses TRBV2 with TRBJ1-4; maybe TRBD1 (5 bases). Between the trimmed V and J ends, which lost 6 bases and 0 bases, there was a span of 8 bases. The CDR3 is 14 amino acids. Germline assignment: CDR1 SNHLY and CDR2 FYNNEI. DNA for the CDR3: TGTGCCAGCAGAGGGACTTCAACTAATGAAAAACTGTTTTTT. Its translation: CASRGTSTNEKLFF.

The chain recombines TRBV9 with TRBJ2-5, with 9 positions matching TRBD1. J lost 7 bases, V lost 4 bases, and 5 bases had no gene match. The CDR3 length is 13 residues. From germline, CDR1 is SGDLS and CDR2 YYNGEE. The CDR3 sequence is CASSRDRAGTQYF. Written as DNA, the CDR3 is TGTGCCAGCAGCAGGGACAGGGCCGGGACCCAGTACTTC.

There are a few counts of this clone. V and J are TRBV5-6 and TRBJ2-7, with D unclear. Germline CDR1 reads SGHDT; CDR2 reads YYEEEE. The CDR3 loop spans 13 amino acids. V was shortened by 3 bases and J by 2 bases, with 9 bases between the two germline ends. The CDR3 DNA sequence: TGTGCCAGCAGCTCTGTCAGTACCTACGAGCAGTACTTC. It specifies CASSSVSTYEQYF. The complete variable domain, with remaining parts taken from reference TRBV5-6 and TRBJ2-7, reads DAGVTQSPTHLIKTRGQQVTLRCSPKSGHDTVSWYQQALGQGPQFIFQYYEEEERQRGNFPDRFSGHQFPNYSSELNVNALLLGDSALYLCASSSVSTYEQYFGPGTRLTVT.

This rearrangement joins TRBV19 to TRBJ1-1; weak D call: TRBD1 (6 bases). CDR1 and CDR2 from the germline V gene are LNHDA and SQIVND (reference sequence). V was shortened by 3 bases and J by 4 bases, with 12 bases between the two germline ends. CDR3 length: 14 amino acids. CDR3 residues: CASSMRGAFTEAFF. The CDR3 region has the DNA TGTGCCAGTAGTATGCGGGGGGCGTTCACTGAAGCTTTCTTT.

This chain connects TRBV5-6 to TRBJ2-7; D is perhaps TRBD2 (5 bases). Trimming took 2 bases from V and 3 from J, leaving 15 bases between them. The germline CDR1 and CDR2 sequences are SGHDT and YYEEEE. The CDR3 covers 15 residues. CDR3 in DNA: TGTGCCAGCAGCTTAAATGTGCTAGCTCACTACGAGCAGTACTTC. Translation gives CASSLNVLAHYEQYF.

The chain combines TRBV9 with TRBJ2-1, with 12 bases lining up with TRBD2. The germline gives CDR1 SGDLS, CDR2 YYNGEE. V lost 0 bases, J lost 0 bases, and 7 bases stayed unmatched. The CDR3 is 19 residues long. CDR3 amino acids: CASSVGGASGRVSYNEQFF. CDR3 in DNA: TGTGCCAGCAGCGTAGGGGGAGCTAGCGGGAGGGTCTCCTACAATGAGCAGTTCTTC.

This chain joins TRBV4-2 and TRBJ2-2; D might be TRBD2 (5 bases). Trimming took off 0 bases at V and 0 bases at J, with 11 bases between the two ends. The length of the CDR3 is 17 residues. Germline V gene sequence: CDR1 LGHNA, CDR2 YNFKEQ. CDR3 sequence reads: CASSQDTRTPNTGELFF. As DNA, the CDR3 is TGTGCCAGCAGCCAAGATACGCGGACTCCGAACACCGGGGAGCTGTTTTTT.

The chain links TRBV7-9 to TRBJ2-2; 8 bases match TRBD2. The CDR3 loop spans 16 amino acids. Germline CDR1 and CDR2: SEHNR and FQNEAQ (reference sequence). V was pared by 5 bases and J by 7 bases, with 12 bases of the junction left unmatched. The CDR3 region has the DNA TGTGCCAGCAGCCCGCCCACTAGCGGAAGCAGCGGGGAGCTGTTTTTT. Protein: CASSPPTSGSSGELFF.

This chain uses TRBV27 with TRBJ2-7; 11 bases map to TRBD2. The junction had 13 bases not matched to a gene; V was cut back by 5 bases and J by 1 base. CDR3 length equals 18 residues. From germline, CDR1 is MNHEY and CDR2 SMNVEV (reference sequence). Here the CDR3 reads CASSPALPVAGGSYEQYF. The CDR3 nucleotides read TGTGCCAGCAGTCCAGCCCTACCGGTAGCGGGAGGGTCCTACGAGCAGTACTTC.

The V call is TRBV15, the J call TRBJ2-5; D is perhaps TRBD2 (5 bases). The CDR3 length is 13 residues. V dropped 4 bases and J dropped 5 bases, with 11 bases sitting between them. Germline CDR1 LNHNV, CDR2 YYDKDF (reference sequence). The CDR3 loop reads CATSIRTGETQYF. The CDR3 coding sequence is TGTGCCACCAGCATACGGACGGGGGAGACCCAGTACTTC.

The chain combines TRBV11-3 with TRBJ2-1; 10 bases are a match to TRBD2. Germline loops: CDR1 SGHNT, CDR2 YENEEA. J gave up 7 bases and V 3 bases, and 12 bases lay outside the gene matches. The CDR3 covers 17 residues. The CDR3 loop is CASSFDVLVAGGNEQFF. The DNA of the CDR3 is TGTGCCAGCAGCTTCGATGTGCTGGTAGCGGGAGGAAATGAGCAGTTCTTC.

This clone appeared a single time. This chain uses TRBV13 with TRBJ2-5, with 9 bases fitting TRBD2. The V gene end was trimmed by 2 bases and the J gene end by 2 bases; junction bases not matched to a gene: 12. Germline lookup yields CDR1 PRHDT and CDR2 FYEKMQ (reference sequence). This CDR3 is 18 amino acids long. The DNA for the CDR3 is TGTGCCAGCAGCTTAAGACTAGCGGAGCCCGGGGAGCAAGAGACCCAGTACTTC. Protein: CASSLRLAEPGEQETQYF.

The gene calls are TRBV19 and TRBJ1-1, with D maybe TRBD1 (5 bases). The CDR3 contains 15 residues. Per the germline V gene, CDR1 is LNHDA and CDR2 is SQIVND (reference sequence). Trimming took off 4 bases at V and 1 base at J, with 13 bases between the two ends. The CDR3 is CASSNRGQSNTEAFF. The CDR3 bases are TGTGCCAGTAGTAACAGAGGACAATCGAACACTGAAGCTTTCTTT.

This clone was seen once. The chain links TRBV6-6 to TRBJ2-3, with 11 bases identical to TRBD1. V was pared by 3 bases and J by 8 bases, with 10 bases of the junction left unmatched. The germline CDR1 and CDR2 sequences are MNHNY and SVGAGI (reference sequence). The CDR3 covers 16 residues. The chain's CDR3 is CASSYRPGQGEGTQYF. The CDR3 DNA sequence: TGTGCCAGCAGTTATAGACCGGGACAGGGGGAGGGTACGCAGTATTTT.

Notes on this clone: One end of the junction is discordant with germline, which a read error may explain. The rearrangement joins TRBV6-1 to TRBJ1-2; 11 nucleotides line up with TRBD1. Germline V gene sequence: CDR1 MNHNS, CDR2 SASEGT. The CDR3 is 14 amino acids. The CDR3 region is CASSADRGRFSSYF. Written as DNA, the CDR3 is TGTGCCAGCAGTGCGGACAGGGGGCGCTTCTCTTCCTACTTC.

The chain employs TRBV10-3 and TRBJ1-1; 8 bases are a match to TRBD1. Per germline, CDR1 ENHRY and CDR2 SYGVKD. The CDR3 spans 13 residues. V trimming: 2 bases; J trimming: 11 bases; junction bases outside the gene matches: 7. CDR3 amino acids: CAISEGTGERAFF. For the CDR3, the DNA is TGTGCCATCAGTGAGGGGACAGGTGAAAGGGCTTTCTTT.

The V and J genes are TRBV4-2 and TRBJ2-1, with TRBD2 matching over 10 bases. In germline, CDR1 is LGHNA, CDR2 YNFKEQ. This CDR3 has 16 residues. After removal of 0 bases from V and 1 base from J, the junction contained 0 bases not matched to a gene. CDR3 bases: TGTGCCAGCAGCCAAGAGACTAGCGGGTCCTACAATGAGCAGTTCTTC. It codes for CASSQETSGSYNEQFF.

The chain recombines TRBV28 with TRBJ1-2; 10 nucleotides align to TRBD1. V gave up 6 bases and J gave up 3 bases; unmatched junction bases: 7. Per germline, CDR1 MDHEN and CDR2 SYDVKM. CDR3 length: 15 residues. The CDR3 DNA is TGTGCCAGCAGGGTAGGGACAGGGGTCCACTATGGCTACACCTTC. Its translation is CASRVGTGVHYGYTF.